This T cell receptor beta chain was documented in a study of Ad26.COV2.S vaccination and SARS-CoV-2 variants. Regarding treatment: over 15 received Ad26.COV2.S at low or high dose, single or two shots; 5 received placebo; per-sample allocation not given. Collection of samples fell on day 63 after the first vaccine or placebo injection. Per germline, CDR1 SEHNR and CDR2 FQNEAQ (reference sequence). Between the trimmed V and J ends, which lost 3 bases and 2 bases, there was a span of 13 bases. The CDR3 is made up of 16 amino acids. The sample holds one count of this clone. Clones were read by immunoSEQ multiplex PCR, and TCRdb kept only the in-frame ones, dropping some. Of 350,000 to 600,000 clones in the sample, 89% were seen once.

The TCR comes from a person between 18 and 65 years old who received the Ad26.COV2.S COVID-19 vaccine or a placebo. This specimen was peripheral blood, taken in a trial of Ad26.COV2.S vaccine versus placebo. This rearrangement joins TRBV7-9 to TRBJ2-2; D ambiguous. CDR3 in DNA: TGTGCCAGCAGCTTCCCTTATCAACTAAACACCGGGGAGCTGTTTTTT. Translating it yields CASSFPYQLNTGELFF.